The clone carrying this TCR beta chain was detected many times. As yet, its antigen is unknown. The CDR3 is made up of 14 amino acids. Per the germline V gene, CDR1 is MNHNY and CDR2 is SVGAGI (reference sequence). V gave up 5 bases and J gave up 6 bases; unmatched junction bases: 4. The library gave individual cDNA molecules unique molecular identifiers. TCRdb itself ran the reads through MiXCR, one entry per CDR3 protein. The sample yields 100,000 to 150,000 distinct CDR3 sequences, 8.5% to 9% seen once. The data belong to a study of human T cells and chemical hapten exposure. From whole blood left unfractionated, total RNA was extracted. Findings and limits, study-wide: TCRs above 1 in 1000 frequency did not change with DPC sensitization.

V usage is TRBV6-6 and J usage is TRBJ2-1; 10 positions agree with TRBD1. This TCR was sampled from a human donor in good health. Some clones in this sample may be carry-over from other donors' samples. What was sequenced was whole blood. The CDR3 region is CASSRQGASNEQFF. DNA for the CDR3: TGTGCCAGCAGTCGACAGGGGGCAAGCAATGAGCAGTTCTTC.